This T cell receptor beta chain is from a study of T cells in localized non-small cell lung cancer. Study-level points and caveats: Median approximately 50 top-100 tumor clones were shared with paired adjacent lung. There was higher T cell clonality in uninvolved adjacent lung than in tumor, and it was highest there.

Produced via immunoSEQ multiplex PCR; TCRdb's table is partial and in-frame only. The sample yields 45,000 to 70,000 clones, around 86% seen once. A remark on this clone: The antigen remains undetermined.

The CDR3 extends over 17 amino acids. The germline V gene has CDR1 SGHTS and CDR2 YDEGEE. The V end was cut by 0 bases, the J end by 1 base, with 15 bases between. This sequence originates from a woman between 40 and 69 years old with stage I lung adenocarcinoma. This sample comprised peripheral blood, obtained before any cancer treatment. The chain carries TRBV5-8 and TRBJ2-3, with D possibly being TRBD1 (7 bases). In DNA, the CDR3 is TGTGCCAGCAGCTTGGCCTCCAGGGGGGTTGGCACAGATACGCAGTATTTT. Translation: CASSLASRGVGTDTQYF.